Presented here are 14 T cell receptor beta chains from one specimen sequenced in a study of blood T cells in healthy people across ages. For the second PCR, which ran for about 6 to 11 cycles, a sample-barcoded 5' primer and a J-beta primer mix were used. Via MiXCR, TCRdb re-called the 5' RACE reads, giving one row per CDR3 protein. Here the sample spans about 1.5 million distinct CDR3 sequences, approximately 42% being singletons. Sequencing was performed on blood. These receptors all stem from a woman younger than 30 in good health.

The table lists this clonotype with a count of one. The CDR3 is CASRNKWPPSSYNEQFF. The CDR3 DNA is TGCGCCAGCAGGAATAAGTGGCCGCCAAGCTCCTACAATGAGCAGTTCTTC. The chain recombines TRBV10-2 with TRBJ2-1; no definite D call. Germline lookup yields CDR1 WSHSY and CDR2 SAAADI. Trimming removed 6 bases at V and 0 bases at J, with 18 bases between. The CDR3 is made up of 17 amino acids.

CDR3 protein: CSASLGGRESYEQYF. CDR3 bases: TGCAGTGCTAGCTTGGGCGGGAGGGAATCCTACGAGCAGTACTTC. The chain has TRBV20-1 and TRBJ2-7; 9 bases map to TRBD2. V dropped 3 bases and J dropped 1; count of bases not matched to a gene: 7. The CDR3 has 15 amino acids. Looked up from germline, CDR1 is DFQATT and CDR2 is SNEGSKA (reference sequence).

This clonotype has only a few counts. V and J are TRBV20-1 and TRBJ2-5; possibly TRBD1 or TRBD2 for D (6 bases each). With 3 bases removed from V and 2 bases from J, the gap between germline ends came to 19 bases. The CDR3 contains 16 residues. Germline CDR1 reads DFQATT; CDR2 reads SNEGSKA (reference sequence). The CDR3: CSARGRPRGGQETQYF. The CDR3 coding sequence is TGCAGTGCTAGGGGACGGCCTCGAGGGGGGCAAGAGACCCAGTACTTC.

This clonotype appeared a few times. This rearrangement joins TRBV6-5 to TRBJ2-1, with a tentative D call TRBD2 (7 bases). The CDR3 contains 19 residues. Germline lookup yields CDR1 MNHEY and CDR2 SVGAGI. V gave up 3 bases and J gave up 4 bases, with 25 bases separating them. CDR3: CASSYSPYRGGGPYNEQFF. CDR3 DNA sequence: TGTGCCAGCAGTTATTCACCTTATAGGGGAGGGGGGCCATACAATGAGCAGTTCTTC.

This rearrangement joins TRBV6-5 to TRBJ2-7; D gene ambiguous. The V end was cut by 3 bases, the J end by 0 bases, with 9 bases between. CDR3 length: 14 amino acids. The germline V gene has CDR1 MNHEY and CDR2 SVGAGI. CDR3 sequence reads: CASSYGERSYEQYF. CDR3 coding DNA: TGTGCCAGCAGTTATGGGGAACGCTCCTACGAGCAGTACTTC.

The gene calls are TRBV29-1 and TRBJ1-6; TRBD1 matches 7 bases. The CDR3 consists of 13 residues. From germline, CDR1 is SQVTM and CDR2 ANQGSEA. V shed 6 bases, J shed 6 bases, and the junction held 5 bases outside the gene matches. The CDR3 reads CSVAGTANSPLHF. Written as DNA, the CDR3 is TGCAGCGTAGCCGGGACAGCTAATTCACCCCTCCACTTT.

CDR3 nucleotide sequence: TGTGCCAGCAGAGTGCCTTATTTCACAGATACGCAGTATTTT. Translated, it gives CASRVPYFTDTQYF. The chain joins TRBV7-2 to TRBJ2-3; D is uncertain. Germline V gene lookup returns CDR1 SGHTA and CDR2 FQGNSA. V was cut by 6 bases and J by 2 bases, with 12 bases left in between. This CDR3 region has 14 residues.

J is TRBJ2-1 and V is TRBV5-1, with D unresolved. The assigned J gene may be wrong: the sequence end matches TRBJ2-7 better. In germline, CDR1 is SGHRS, CDR2 YFSETQ. CDR3 size: 14 residues. CDR3 nucleotide sequence: TGCGCCAGCAGCCACGACACATCCTACAATGAGCAGTACTTC. This codes for CASSHDTSYNEQYF.

The gene calls are TRBV12-3 or TRBV12-4 and TRBJ2-7; possible D gene TRBD2, 5 bases. The ends were cut back, 8 bases at V and 3 bases at J, with 5 bases in the middle. The CDR3 consists of 10 residues. CDR3 loop: CASEGYEQYF. In DNA, the CDR3 is TGTGCCAGCGAGGGCTACGAGCAGTACTTC.

The chain links TRBV29-1 to TRBJ2-4; TRBD1 might be the D (5 bases). Germline assignment: CDR1 SQVTM and CDR2 ANQGSEA. V was clipped by 6 bases and J by 0 bases, with 12 bases between them. The CDR3 is made up of 14 amino acids. Here the CDR3 reads CSVKNRQAKNIQYF. As DNA, the CDR3 is TGCAGCGTAAAAAACAGGCAAGCCAAAAACATTCAGTACTTC.

The rearrangement links TRBV6-6 to TRBJ1-5; no definite D call. The CDR3 loop spans 13 amino acids. From germline, CDR1 is MNHNY and CDR2 SVGAGI (reference sequence). Trimming shortened V by 0 bases and J by 5 bases, and 5 bases separated the two germline ends. As DNA, the CDR3 is TGTGCCAGCAGTTACTCGCCCGATCAGCCCCAGCATTTT. The encoded protein is CASSYSPDQPQHF.

The rearrangement joins TRBV4-1 to TRBJ2-1; TRBD2 might be the D (6 bases). Germline V gene lookup returns CDR1 MGHRA and CDR2 YSYEKL. Trimming took 3 bases from V and 2 from J, leaving 11 bases between them. The CDR3 has 15 residues. For the CDR3, the DNA is TGCGCCAGCAGCCACGCCGGGACTCCCTACAATGAGCAGTTCTTC. Its protein product is CASSHAGTPYNEQFF.

The rearrangement links TRBV4-1 to TRBJ1-2; D not certain. Germline V CDR1 and CDR2: MGHRA, YSYEKL. V lost 1 base to trimming and J lost 4 bases, with 13 bases between them. The CDR3 is made up of 15 amino acids. CDR3 region: CASSQVFRRPYGYTF. CDR3 sequence (DNA): TGCGCCAGCAGCCAAGTTTTTCGGCGACCCTATGGCTACACCTTC.

This clonotype was detected a few times. This chain connects TRBV4-2 to TRBJ2-4, with TRBD2 matching 8 bases. Germline V gives CDR1 LGHNA, CDR2 YNFKEQ. The V segment lost 1 base and the J segment 3 bases; nucleotides outside the gene matches: 5. The CDR3 has 16 amino acids. The CDR3 region is CASSQVGREVKNIQYF. CDR3 DNA: TGTGCCAGCAGCCAAGTCGGGCGGGAGGTCAAAAACATTCAGTACTTC.